These 31 T cell receptor beta chains were sequenced from one sample in a study of CD8 T cells in Susac syndrome. Random hexamers were used to reverse transcribe the RNA input (about 0.45 to 1 ug). TCRdb reanalysed the immunoSEQ multiplex PCR reads using MiXCR and keeps one entry per CDR3 protein. The sample lists about 120,000 distinct CDR3 sequences; roughly 94% were seen once. Sequenced sample: CD8+ T cells from PBMCs. The receptor source for this set is a human donor with Susac syndrome.

The chain employs TRBV9 and TRBJ2-7; D unresolved. Germline CDR1 SGDLS, CDR2 YYNGEE. The CDR3 is made up of 15 amino acids. The V and J ends lost 0 bases and 2 bases respectively, with 12 bases between them. The CDR3 loop is CASSVGSSPTYEQYF. The CDR3 DNA follows: TGTGCCAGCAGCGTAGGTTCCAGCCCCACCTACGAGCAGTACTTC.

This chain connects TRBV12-3 or TRBV12-4 to TRBJ2-5; D possibly corresponds to TRBD2 (5 bases). CDR3 length equals 14 residues. V lost 9 bases to trimming and J lost 4 bases, with 18 bases between them. CDR3: CASSPGEGAETQYF. DNA for the CDR3: TGTGCCAGTTCCCCCGGAGAGGGAGCAGAGACCCAGTACTTC.

V gene TRBV4-1 combines with J gene TRBJ1-2; tentatively, D is TRBD1 (6 bases). Trimming took off 0 bases at V and 7 bases at J, with 9 bases between the two ends. Germline CDR1 is MGHRA and CDR2 is YSYEKL. This CDR3 is built from 13 residues. The CDR3 spells CASSQEQGSGYTF. The CDR3 DNA sequence: TGCGCCAGCAGCCAAGAACAGGGTAGTGGCTACACCTTC.

This chain links TRBV20-1 with TRBJ1-1; D gene ambiguous. The germline V and J ends were trimmed by 0 bases and 5 bases, with 13 bases remaining between them. Germline V lookup: CDR1 DFQATT, CDR2 SNEGSKA (reference sequence). The CDR3 runs to 14 residues. The chain's CDR3 is CSARDLGRKTEAFF. The DNA of the CDR3 is TGCAGTGCTAGAGATTTGGGTCGGAAAACTGAAGCTTTCTTT.

J is TRBJ2-3 and V is TRBV4-3; D is unclear. The CDR3 consists of 18 residues. From germline, CDR1 is LGHNA and CDR2 YSLEER. Trimming cost V 0 bases and J 0 bases, with 16 bases left between them. In DNA form, the CDR3 reads TGCGCCAGCAGCCAAGAATCGGCGATGGACGCTAGCACAGATACGCAGTATTTT. This codes for CASSQESAMDASTDTQYF.

The chain joins TRBV29-1 to TRBJ1-2; 7 nucleotides agree with TRBD1. CDR1 and CDR2 (germline): SQVTM, ANQGSEA. Unmatched junction bases numbered 7, after V lost 3 bases and J lost 6 bases. The CDR3 loop spans 13 amino acids. The CDR3 DNA sequence: TGCAGCGTTGAGCACAGGGGTGCGAATGGCTACACCTTC. It specifies CSVEHRGANGYTF.

The gene calls are TRBV5-1 and TRBJ2-2; D might be TRBD1 (7 bases). This CDR3 has 18 residues. V was cut by 2 bases and J by 4 bases, with 21 bases left in between. CDR1 is SGHRS, CDR2 YFSETQ, per germline. CDR3 DNA sequence: TGCGCCAGCAGCTTTAGGACAGGCGTGACTAGTGGCACCGGGGAGCTGTTTTTT. Amino acids: CASSFRTGVTSGTGELFF.

The chain carries TRBV4-2 and TRBJ2-4; TRBD1 aligns across 7 bases. Per the germline V gene, CDR1 is LGHNA and CDR2 is YNFKEQ. The CDR3 covers 14 residues. V lost 5 bases, J lost 3 bases, and 4 bases stayed unmatched. Here the CDR3 reads CASSTRDSKNIQYF. The DNA for the CDR3 is TGTGCCAGCAGCACCCGGGACAGCAAAAACATTCAGTACTTC.

Comments on this clonotype: The junction does not match germline at one end; this may be a read error. The chain couples TRBV13 to TRBJ1-1; D gene uncertain. The CDR3 is 12 amino acids. Germline values: CDR1 PRHDT, CDR2 FYEKMQ (reference sequence). CDR3 residues: CASSLGNSEAFF. The CDR3 DNA reads as TGTGCCAGCAGCTTAGGAAACAGTGAAGCTTTCTTT.

The gene calls are TRBV19 and TRBJ1-1, with D unclear. Germline V gives CDR1 LNHDA, CDR2 SQIVND (reference sequence). Trimming removed 3 bases from V and 5 bases from J, with 10 bases in between. The CDR3 contains 13 residues. CDR3 residues: CASSIGPGTEAFF. Written as DNA, the CDR3 is TGTGCCAGTAGTATCGGTCCCGGGACTGAAGCTTTCTTT.

This chain links TRBV27 with TRBJ1-2; D is undetermined. The CDR3 runs 11 residues. Trimming took off 6 bases at V and 8 bases at J, with 10 bases between the two ends. The germline V gene has CDR1 MNHEY and CDR2 SMNVEV (reference sequence). CDR3 residues: CASRKGGGYTF. The CDR3 DNA sequence: TGTGCCAGCAGAAAAGGTGGGGGCTACACCTTC.

The chain carries TRBV20-1 and TRBJ2-3, with D unclear. Germline V gives CDR1 DFQATT, CDR2 SNEGSKA (reference sequence). Deletions cut 1 base from V and 6 bases from J, with 14 bases between. The length of the CDR3 is 14 residues. The CDR3 region is CSARAAHLQDTQYF. The CDR3 DNA reads as TGCAGTGCTAGAGCCGCGCATTTACAGGATACGCAGTATTTT.

Concerning this clonotype: The junction departs from the called germline gene at one end, perhaps through a read error. This sequence joins TRBV29-1 and TRBJ2-1; D unresolved. Germline V lookup: CDR1 SQVTM, CDR2 ANQGSEA. The CDR3 spans 10 residues. The CDR3 nucleotides read TGCAGCGCCTTTTACTCCGACACGTTTTTC. Its protein is CSAFYSDTFF.

The chain couples TRBV13 to TRBJ2-1, with TRBD2 matching over 8 bases. The CDR3 has 17 amino acids. With 4 bases clipped from V and 0 bases from J, the junction kept 8 bases outside the gene matches. Germline-derived CDR1 and CDR2 are PRHDT and FYEKMQ (reference sequence). CDR3 protein: CASSSQERGSSYNEQFF. In DNA form, the CDR3 reads TGTGCCAGCAGCTCCCAGGAGCGGGGGTCCTCCTACAATGAGCAGTTCTTC.

This chain joins TRBV15 and TRBJ2-3, with a possible D match to TRBD2 (6 bases). The CDR3 runs 15 residues. Germline V CDR1 and CDR2: LNHNV, YYDKDF (reference sequence). The V end lost 1 base, the J end lost 0 bases, and 8 bases lay between the germline ends. The CDR3 is CATSRVAESTDTQYF. The DNA of the CDR3 is TGTGCCACCAGCAGAGTAGCGGAGAGCACAGATACGCAGTATTTT.

J is TRBJ2-7 and V is TRBV4-3; D is ambiguous. From germline, CDR1 is LGHNA and CDR2 YSLEER. The CDR3 contains 13 residues. The germline V and J ends were trimmed by 1 base and 3 bases, with 7 bases remaining between them. The CDR3, as DNA: TGCGCCAGCAGCCAAGCTCTGAACTACGAGCAGTACTTC. It codes for CASSQALNYEQYF.

This clonotype appeared once. The rearrangement joins TRBV30 to TRBJ2-6; possible D gene TRBD1, 5 bases. Trimming cost V 5 bases and J 4 bases, with 15 bases left between them. The germline CDR1 and CDR2 sequences are GTSNPN and SVGIG (reference sequence). The CDR3 covers 15 residues. CDR3: CAWCQTAIGANVLTF. The DNA for the CDR3 is TGTGCCTGGTGTCAGACAGCGATAGGGGCCAACGTCCTGACTTTC.

The J gene is TRBJ2-7, the V gene TRBV11-2; D unresolved. The V and J ends lost 5 bases and 2 bases respectively, with 13 bases between them. This CDR3 region has 14 residues. Germline V gives CDR1 SGHAT, CDR2 FQNNGV. The CDR3 protein is CASSPRTATYEQYF. CDR3 bases: TGTGCCAGCAGCCCTAGGACGGCAACCTACGAGCAGTACTTC.

The chain has TRBV9 and TRBJ1-1, with D unclear. The CDR3 runs to 13 residues. CDR1 and CDR2 from the germline V gene are SGDLS and YYNGEE. Trimming shortened V by 5 bases and J by 2 bases, and 10 bases separated the two germline ends. Here the CDR3 reads CASRAGSNTEAFF. For the CDR3, the DNA is TGTGCCAGCAGGGCCGGATCAAACACTGAAGCTTTCTTT.

The chain combines TRBV12-3 or TRBV12-4 with TRBJ2-1; 7 bases agree with TRBD1. The V segment lost 4 bases and the J segment 7 bases; nucleotides outside the gene matches: 10. The CDR3 extends over 15 amino acids. CDR3 sequence: CASSSLGTVPNEQFF. Written as DNA, the CDR3 is TGTGCCAGCAGTTCTTTAGGGACAGTGCCTAATGAGCAGTTCTTC.

The chain is built from TRBV5-1 and TRBJ2-7, with 9 bases fitting TRBD1. The junction had 2 bases not matched to a gene; V was cut back by 1 base and J by 3 bases. Looked up from germline, CDR1 is SGHRS and CDR2 is YFSETQ. The CDR3 length is 14 residues. The CDR3 DNA sequence: TGCGCCAGCAGCTTGACAGGGGGCTTCTACGAGCAGTACTTC. Protein sequence: CASSLTGGFYEQYF.

This chain uses TRBV29-1 with TRBJ2-2; 8 positions agree with TRBD1. Trimming cost V 7 bases and J 1 base; bases outside gene matches: 5. Germline lookup yields CDR1 SQVTM and CDR2 ANQGSEA. The CDR3 contains 14 residues. This chain's CDR3 is CSADRGLNTGELFF. The CDR3 DNA follows: TGCAGCGCCGACAGGGGCCTGAACACCGGGGAGCTGTTTTTT.

V usage is TRBV24-1 and J usage is TRBJ2-3; D is unresolved. The CDR3 is 12 residues long. Trimming removed 6 bases from V and 6 bases from J, with 9 bases in between. Germline CDR1 reads KGHDR; CDR2 reads SFDVKD. The CDR3 spells CATSTESDTQYF. For the CDR3, the DNA is TGTGCCACCAGTACAGAGAGCGATACGCAGTATTTT.

The V gene is TRBV6-2 or TRBV6-3, the J gene TRBJ1-2; tentative D call: TRBD1 (5 bases). Trimming pared 2 bases from V and 5 bases from J, leaving 12 bases between. Germline-derived CDR1 and CDR2 are MNHEY and SVGEGT. The CDR3 runs 14 residues. The CDR3: CASSYNTGWYGYTF. CDR3 nucleotide sequence: TGTGCCAGCAGTTACAATACAGGCTGGTATGGCTACACCTTC.

V gene TRBV14 combines with J gene TRBJ2-7, with 7 bases identical to TRBD1. The CDR3 sequence is 15 residues long. Germline V lookup: CDR1 SGHDN, CDR2 FVKESK. V lost 1 base, J lost 3 bases, and 6 bases stayed unmatched. In DNA, the CDR3 is TGTGCCAGCAGCCAAGGTACAGGGGATTTCTACGAGCAGTACTTC. This gives the protein CASSQGTGDFYEQYF. Filled out from reference TRBV14 and TRBJ2-7, the complete variable domain reads EAGVTQFPSHSVIEKGQTVTLRCDPISGHDNLYWYRRVMGKEIKFLLHFVKESKQDESGMPNNRFLAERTGGTYSTLKVQPAELEDSGVYFCASSQGTGDFYEQYFGPGTRLTVT.

The rearrangement links TRBV29-1 to TRBJ1-2, with D perhaps TRBD1 (6 bases). V lost 3 bases and J 4 bases, leaving 15 bases between the germline ends. CDR3 length: 14 amino acids. The germline gives CDR1 SQVTM, CDR2 ANQGSEA. CDR3 nucleotides: TGCAGCGTTGACTGGAGGGGGGGACCCTATGGCTACACCTTC. Protein: CSVDWRGGPYGYTF.

This chain connects TRBV20-1 to TRBJ2-5; TRBD2 matches 10 bases. The CDR3 sequence is 16 residues long. Losses at the gene ends were 0 bases for V and 2 bases for J; bases not matched to a gene: 6. Germline-derived CDR1 and CDR2 are DFQATT and SNEGSKA (reference sequence). The DNA for the CDR3 is TGCAGTGCTAGAGAAAGCACTAGCGGGGCACAAGAGACCCAGTACTTC. Residues: CSARESTSGAQETQYF.

The genes are TRBV7-9 and TRBJ2-5, with 10 bases aligning to TRBD2. CDR3 length equals 14 residues. Looked up from germline, CDR1 is SEHNR and CDR2 is FQNEAQ (reference sequence). V lost 8 bases to trimming and J lost 5 bases; unmatched junction nucleotides: 8. CDR3 nucleotide sequence: TGTGCCAGCGCCCTTCTAGCGGGGGAGGAGACCCAGTACTTC. It codes for CASALLAGEETQYF.

The V gene is TRBV9, the J gene TRBJ1-6; TRBD1 matches 7 bases. Trimming at V came to 3 bases and at J to 7 bases, leaving 4 bases not matched to a gene. CDR3 size: 14 residues. The V gene's germline CDR1 is SGDLS and CDR2 YYNGEE. The CDR3 is CASSADRTNSPLHF. The CDR3 region has the DNA TGTGCCAGCAGCGCGGACAGGACAAATTCACCCCTCCACTTT.

This sequence joins TRBV20-1 and TRBJ2-3; tentative D call: TRBD2 (5 bases). V was cut by 4 bases and J by 2 bases, with 16 bases left in between. Germline V CDR1 and CDR2: DFQATT, SNEGSKA (reference sequence). The CDR3 has 15 residues. The CDR3 DNA reads as TGCAGTGCTAAGCCCGGGGAGAGGGTCACAGATACGCAGTATTTT. Protein: CSAKPGERVTDTQYF.

This chain uses TRBV15 with TRBJ2-3; 14 positions agree with TRBD2. This CDR3 comprises 17 residues. Germline assignment: CDR1 LNHNV and CDR2 YYDKDF (reference sequence). After removal of 5 bases from V and 3 bases from J, the junction contained 7 bases not matched to a gene. CDR3 sequence (DNA): TGTGCCACCAGCGGACCGGGACTAGCGGGGGTTACAGATACGCAGTATTTT. Encoded protein: CATSGPGLAGVTDTQYF.